The 22 T cell receptor beta chains reported below all come from one sample, sequenced in a study of blood T cell repertoires in COVID-19. Data came from immunoSEQ multiplex PCR; TCRdb stores just in-frame clones and leaves some out. The sample lists more than 150,000 clones, approximately 81% occurring once. Sequencing was done on a sample of PBMCs or T cells enriched from blood (not recorded which). The origin of the receptors is a woman aged 45-59 years who had recovered from COVID-19.

The chain carries TRBV2 and TRBJ1-1; 7 nucleotides match TRBD1. This CDR3 region has 15 residues. With 6 bases clipped from V and 5 bases from J, the junction kept 12 bases outside the gene matches. Germline V gives CDR1 SNHLY, CDR2 FYNNEI. The CDR3 loop reads CASSHRQGGGTEAFF. The DNA for the CDR3 is TGTGCCAGCAGCCACAGACAGGGAGGCGGGACTGAAGCTTTCTTT.

The chain couples TRBV19 to TRBJ2-2; 12 bases fit TRBD2. The ends lost 5 bases at V and 5 bases at J; junction bases unmatched: 6. Per the germline V gene, CDR1 is LNHDA and CDR2 is SQIVND (reference sequence). The CDR3 is made up of 16 amino acids. In DNA, the CDR3 is TGTGCCAGTAGTTCCGGACTAGCGGGGCGGACCGGGGAGCTGTTTTTT. Residues: CASSSGLAGRTGELFF. The full variable domain, its missing parts supplied by reference TRBV19 and TRBJ2-2, is DGGITQSPKYLFRKEGQNVTLSCEQNLNHDAMYWYRQDPGQGLRLIYYSQIVNDFQKGDIAEGYSVSREKKESFPLTVTSAQKNPTAFYLCASSSGLAGRTGELFFGEGSRLTVL.

The chain carries TRBV4-2 and TRBJ2-5; TRBD1 aligns across 7 bases. The CDR3 has 15 residues. Trimming at V came to 0 bases and at J to 5 bases, leaving 6 bases not matched to a gene. Germline CDR1 and CDR2: LGHNA and YNFKEQ. CDR3 DNA: TGTGCCAGCAGCCAAGACCTAGGGGGCTGGGAGACCCAGTACTTC. This sequence encodes CASSQDLGGWETQYF.

The chain joins TRBV19 to TRBJ2-5; D perhaps matches TRBD1 (6 bases). The CDR3 contains 11 residues. Trimming cost V 5 bases and J 5 bases, with 6 bases left between them. In germline, CDR1 is LNHDA, CDR2 SQIVND (reference sequence). The CDR3 DNA reads TGTGCCAGTAGTGGACAGGAGACCCAGTACTTC. Protein product: CASSGQETQYF. The full variable domain, in which reference TRBV19 and TRBJ2-5 provide the parts outside the CDR3, is DGGITQSPKYLFRKEGQNVTLSCEQNLNHDAMYWYRQDPGQGLRLIYYSQIVNDFQKGDIAEGYSVSREKKESFPLTVTSAQKNPTAFYLCASSGQETQYFGPGTRLLVL.

V is TRBV10-3 and J is TRBJ2-7, with D maybe TRBD1 (7 bases). Looked up from germline, CDR1 is ENHRY and CDR2 is SYGVKD. The CDR3 extends over 14 amino acids. Between the trimmed V and J ends, which lost 2 bases and 6 bases, there was a span of 14 bases. The CDR3 spells CAISERAGGSEQYF. In DNA form, the CDR3 reads TGTGCCATCAGTGAGAGGGCAGGGGGGTCCGAGCAGTACTTC.

The CDR3 coding sequence is TGTGCCAGCAGTTACTCATGGGGGGGGGCAGGTGAAAAACTGTTTTTT. Protein: CASSYSWGGAGEKLFF. V usage is TRBV6-5 and J usage is TRBJ1-4, with D perhaps matching TRBD1 (6 bases). V shed 0 bases and J shed 7 bases, with 15 bases lying between them. This CDR3 region has 16 residues. In germline, CDR1 is MNHEY, CDR2 SVGAGI.

This clone was seen repeatedly, ten times or more. The chain is built from TRBV6-2 or TRBV6-3 and TRBJ2-5; TRBD1 aligns across 7 bases. CDR1 and CDR2 (germline): MNHEY, SVGEGT. V lost 2 bases to trimming and J lost 5 bases; unmatched junction nucleotides: 8. This CDR3 contains 15 residues. The CDR3 region is CASSYLQGGRETQYF. The CDR3 nucleotides are TGTGCCAGCAGTTACCTGCAAGGGGGCAGGGAGACCCAGTACTTC.

This chain links TRBV29-1 with TRBJ1-4, with a tentative D call TRBD1 (5 bases). Germline values: CDR1 SQVTM, CDR2 ANQGSEA. The CDR3 has 13 residues. With 7 bases removed from V and 2 bases from J, the gap between germline ends came to 11 bases. The CDR3 nucleotides are TGCAGCGCTAGGGGCTGGACTAATGAAAAACTGTTTTTT. This encodes CSARGWTNEKLFF.

This chain joins TRBV18 and TRBJ1-6; tentative D call: TRBD1 (6 bases). Per the germline V gene, CDR1 is KGHSH and CDR2 is LQKENI. The CDR3 length is 16 residues. Trimming shortened V by 0 bases and J by 9 bases, and 15 bases separated the two germline ends. The CDR3 nucleotides read TGTGCCAGCTCACCACCCCCGGACAGTAGGGGTTCACCCCTCCACTTT. This translates into CASSPPPDSRGSPLHF.

The J gene is TRBJ2-2, the V gene TRBV2; TRBD2 matches 7 bases. After removal of 2 bases from V and 6 bases from J, the junction contained 12 bases not matched to a gene. This CDR3 region has 17 residues. CDR1 is SNHLY and CDR2 is FYNNEI in the germline V gene. The CDR3, as DNA: TGTGCCAGCAGTGAATCCGGGGCGGGAGACGGTGCCGGGGAGCTGTTTTTT. It is translated as CASSESGAGDGAGELFF.

The chain employs TRBV5-4 and TRBJ2-2; the D gene is possibly TRBD1 (5 bases). Deletions cut 0 bases from V and 3 bases from J, with 9 bases between. The CDR3 has 15 amino acids. Looked up from germline, CDR1 is SGHNT and CDR2 is YYREEE (reference sequence). CDR3 nucleotide sequence: TGTGCCAGCAGCTTGGATCCAGGGTACACCGGGGAGCTGTTTTTT. Translation: CASSLDPGYTGELFF.

This clone was seen only a few times. The chain has TRBV28 and TRBJ1-2; D is possibly TRBD1 (6 bases). CDR3 size: 13 residues. CDR1 MDHEN and CDR2 SYDVKM come from the germline V gene. The V end was cut by 4 bases, the J end by 4 bases, with 10 bases between. CDR3 sequence reads: CASSSQGFYGYTF. DNA for the CDR3: TGTGCCAGCAGTTCGCAGGGGTTCTATGGCTACACCTTC.

The CDR3 region is CASSPRTSGGYEQYF. The CDR3 bases are TGCGCCAGCAGCCCTCGGACTAGCGGGGGCTACGAGCAGTACTTC. The gene calls are TRBV5-1 and TRBJ2-7; 13 bases align to TRBD2. The CDR3 spans 15 residues. With 4 bases clipped from V and 3 bases from J, the junction kept 4 bases outside the gene matches. Germline values: CDR1 SGHRS, CDR2 YFSETQ. The variable domain in full, with the rest retrieved from reference TRBV5-1 and TRBJ2-7, is KAGVTQTPRYLIKTRGQQVTLSCSPISGHRSVSWYQQTPGQGLQFLFEYFSETQRNKGNFPGRFSGRQFSNSRSEMNVSTLELGDSALYLCASSPRTSGGYEQYFGPGTRLTVT.

V is TRBV28 and J is TRBJ2-7, with D unclear. This CDR3 contains 14 residues. Germline CDR1 reads MDHEN; CDR2 reads SYDVKM. Between the trimmed V and J ends, which lost 5 bases and 0 bases, there was a span of 11 bases. The CDR3, as DNA: TGTGCCAGCAGTCCTGACACGTTCTCCTACGAGCAGTACTTC. Its protein product is CASSPDTFSYEQYF. Based on the CDR3 plus reference TRBV28 and TRBJ2-7, the full variable domain is DVKVTQSSRYLVKRTGEKVFLECVQDMDHENMFWYRQDPGLGLRLIYFSYDVKMKEKGDIPEGYSVSREKKERFSLILESASTNQTSMYLCASSPDTFSYEQYFGPGTRLTVT.

The chain links TRBV11-3 to TRBJ2-1, with TRBD2 identical over 14 bases. Germline lookup yields CDR1 SGHNT and CDR2 YENEEA. The junction had 9 bases not matched to a gene; V was cut back by 6 bases and J by 5 bases. This CDR3 has 17 residues. The CDR3 loop is CASSQRLAGGRNNEQFF. CDR3 bases: TGTGCCAGCAGTCAAAGACTAGCGGGAGGGAGGAACAATGAGCAGTTCTTC.

The V gene is TRBV19, the J gene TRBJ1-5; a weak D match, TRBD1 (5 bases). The germline V and J ends were trimmed by 3 bases and 4 bases, with 10 bases remaining between them. CDR1 is LNHDA, CDR2 SQIVND, per germline (reference sequence). The CDR3 is 14 residues long. The CDR3 region has the DNA TGTGCCAGTAGTATCCGGAGGGGAAATCAGCCCCAGCATTTT. Its translation: CASSIRRGNQPQHF.

This clone was counted a single time. The CDR3 protein is CAWKRTGTLNTGELFF. The CDR3 DNA follows: TGTGCCTGGAAAAGGACAGGCACTTTGAACACCGGGGAGCTGTTTTTT. The genes are TRBV30 and TRBJ2-2; 7 bases fit TRBD1. Germline lookup yields CDR1 GTSNPN and CDR2 SVGIG (reference sequence). V trimming: 4 bases; J trimming: 1 base; junction bases outside the gene matches: 9. This CDR3 spans 16 amino acids. Combining the CDR3 with reference TRBV30 and TRBJ2-2 gives the whole variable domain SQTIHQWPATLVQPVGSPLSLECTVEGTSNPNLYWYRQAAGRGLQLLFYSVGIGQISSEVPQNLSASRPQDRQFILSSKKLLLSDSGFYLCAWKRTGTLNTGELFFGEGSRLTVL.

The J gene is TRBJ2-2, the V gene TRBV3-1 (or the pseudogene TRBV3-2); 10 bases align to TRBD2. Trimming took 4 bases from V and 5 from J; bases not matched to a gene: 4. This CDR3 is built from 15 residues. Germline V gives CDR1 LGHDT, CDR2 YNNKEL (reference sequence). In nucleotides, the CDR3 is TGTGCCAGCAGCCCATCTAGCGGGAGTACCGGGGAGCTGTTTTTT. As protein: CASSPSSGSTGELFF.

The chain joins TRBV5-1 to TRBJ1-4; 9 nucleotides match TRBD1. The germline gives CDR1 SGHRS, CDR2 YFSETQ. V lost 2 bases, J lost 7 bases, and 6 bases stayed unmatched. The CDR3 totals 15 residues. This CDR3 is CASSFGGTGIEKLFF. The CDR3 nucleotides read TGCGCCAGCAGCTTCGGGGGGACAGGGATTGAAAAACTGTTTTTT.

This clone was observed a single time. The V call is TRBV21-1, the J call TRBJ1-2; the table's D gene call, TRBD1, was not cross checked with the DNA. TRBV21-1 is a pseudogene segment. The CDR3 is made up of 15 amino acids. The CDR3 spells CASSKRGPERYGYTF. The CDR3 nucleotides are TGTGCCAGCAGCAAAAGGGGCCCGGAGCGCTATGGCTACACCTTC.

This clone was picked up one time. The CDR3, as DNA: TGTGCCAGCAGCCCGGACACACGCACAGATACGCAGTATTTT. It codes for CASSPDTRTDTQYF. This rearrangement joins TRBV5-4 to TRBJ2-3; a possible D gene is TRBD1 (5 bases). Germline V CDR1 and CDR2: SGHNT, YYREEE (reference sequence). The CDR3 sequence is 14 residues long. The germline V and J ends were trimmed by 4 bases and 1 base, with 10 bases remaining between them.

The gene calls are TRBV7-9 and TRBJ2-7; 7 bases agree with TRBD1. Trimming removed 1 base from V and 5 bases from J; junction bases left unmatched: 2. Per the germline V gene, CDR1 is SEHNR and CDR2 is FQNEAQ (reference sequence). The CDR3 length is 13 residues. The CDR3: CASSLDRGNEQYF. DNA for the CDR3: TGTGCCAGCAGCTTAGACAGGGGCAACGAGCAGTACTTC. Full variable domain (remainder filled in from reference TRBV7-9 and TRBJ2-7): DTGVSQNPRHKITKRGQNVTFRCDPISEHNRLYWYRQTLGQGPEFLTYFQNEAQLEKSRLLSDRFSAERPKGSFSTLEIQRTEQGDSAMYLCASSLDRGNEQYFGPGTRLTVT.